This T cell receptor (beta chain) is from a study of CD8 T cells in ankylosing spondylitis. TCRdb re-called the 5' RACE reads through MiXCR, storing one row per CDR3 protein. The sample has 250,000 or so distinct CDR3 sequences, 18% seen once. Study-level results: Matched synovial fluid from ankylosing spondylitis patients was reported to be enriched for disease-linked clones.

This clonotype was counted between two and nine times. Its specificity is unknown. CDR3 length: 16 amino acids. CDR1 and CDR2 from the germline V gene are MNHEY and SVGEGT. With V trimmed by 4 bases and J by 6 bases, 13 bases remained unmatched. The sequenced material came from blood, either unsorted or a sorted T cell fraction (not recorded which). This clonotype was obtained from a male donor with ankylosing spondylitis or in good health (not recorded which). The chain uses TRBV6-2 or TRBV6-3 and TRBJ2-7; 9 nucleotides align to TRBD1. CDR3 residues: CASSWGHVGQGSEQYF. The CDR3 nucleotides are TGTGCCAGCAGTTGGGGCCACGTGGGACAGGGCTCCGAGCAGTACTTC.